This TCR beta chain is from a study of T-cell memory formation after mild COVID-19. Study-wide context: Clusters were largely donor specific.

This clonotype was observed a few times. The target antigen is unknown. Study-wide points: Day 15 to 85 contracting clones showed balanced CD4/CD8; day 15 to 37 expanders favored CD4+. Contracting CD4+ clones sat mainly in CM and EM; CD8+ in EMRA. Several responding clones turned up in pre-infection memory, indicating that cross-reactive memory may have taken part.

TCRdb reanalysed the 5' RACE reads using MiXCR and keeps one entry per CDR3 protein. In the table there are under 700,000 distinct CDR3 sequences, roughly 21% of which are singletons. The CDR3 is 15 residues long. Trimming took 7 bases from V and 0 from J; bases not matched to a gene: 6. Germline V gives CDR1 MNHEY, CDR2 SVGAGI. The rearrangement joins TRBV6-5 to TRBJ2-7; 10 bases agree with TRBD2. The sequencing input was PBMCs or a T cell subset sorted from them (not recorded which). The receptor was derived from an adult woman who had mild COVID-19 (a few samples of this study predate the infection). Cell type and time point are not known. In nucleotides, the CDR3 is TGTGCCAGCAATCGACTAGCGGGTGGCTCCTACGAGCAGTACTTC. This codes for CASNRLAGGSYEQYF.